Listed below are T cell receptor beta chains from one sample, sequenced in a study of T cells after yellow fever vaccination. MiXCR was run by TCRdb on the 5' RACE reads, yielding one entry per CDR3 protein. The sample has 300,000 or so distinct CDR3 sequences; around 6.8% are singletons. Here the sequenced sample was PBMCs, taken more than 35 days after the first yellow fever vaccination. The receptors come from a man aged 18 to 29 who received the YFV17D yellow fever vaccine. The conserved cysteine and the conserved F or W are not part of the CDR3 here. The order of the fields is V gene, clone size, J gene, CDR3 protein. A row's size may be missing; if present it is once, few, many or a size class.

V: TRBV20-1; size: .; J: TRBJ1-2; CDR3: SARDGAGPGGYT
V: TRBV5-1; size: .; J: TRBJ2-5; CDR3: ASSWQGMEETQY
V: TRBV6-2/TRBV6-3; size: .; J: TRBJ2-3; CDR3: ASSYARDGGSSTDTQY
V: TRBV5-6; size: .; J: TRBJ2-3; CDR3: ASVPWGGGTDTQY
V: TRBV14; size: .; J: TRBJ1-4; CDR3: ASSLWGIATNEKLF
V: TRBV9; size: .; J: TRBJ2-7; CDR3: ASSVGGNRGSYEQY
V: TRBV12-5; size: few; J: TRBJ2-3; CDR3: ASAGTVLVSPDTQY
V: TRBV5-1; size: many; J: TRBJ2-2; CDR3: ASSLILTGELF
V: TRBV4-2; size: .; J: TRBJ2-2; CDR3: ASILYSGELF
V: TRBV5-1; size: many; J: TRBJ2-5; CDR3: ASSSGTSQETQY
V: TRBV29-1; size: few; J: TRBJ2-3; CDR3: SDVGRGAITDTQY
V: TRBV19; size: .; J: TRBJ2-2; CDR3: ASRTTGYTGELF
V: TRBV7-2; size: few; J: TRBJ1-6; CDR3: ASSLSGQVLNSPLH
V: TRBV10-3; size: many; J: TRBJ1-1; CDR3: AISENPQGARAF
V: TRBV28; size: few; J: TRBJ2-3; CDR3: ASMGGEQADTQY
V: TRBV20-1; size: few; J: TRBJ2-5; CDR3: SAVAGGIETQY
V: TRBV20-1; size: few; J: TRBJ2-1; CDR3: SALAGGINEQF
V: TRBV29-1; size: .; J: TRBJ1-3; CDR3: SALQGMASGNTIY
V: TRBV7-6; size: many; J: TRBJ1-5; CDR3: ASSQKAAGRNQPQH
V: TRBV7-2; size: few; J: TRBJ2-5; CDR3: ASSLGDQGETQY
V: TRBV2; size: many; J: TRBJ1-6; CDR3: ASSGDSNSPLH
V: TRBV29-1; size: many; J: TRBJ2-5; CDR3: SGILETQY
V: TRBV5-5; size: few; J: TRBJ2-7; CDR3: ASSIQGLEQY
V: TRBV5-1; size: few; J: TRBJ1-2; CDR3: ASSLASSSYGYT
V: TRBV25-1; size: .; J: TRBJ2-1; CDR3: ASTPSEVSEQF
V: TRBV2; size: few; J: TRBJ2-2; CDR3: ASSERGVTGELF
V: TRBV10-3; size: .; J: TRBJ2-7; CDR3: AISEARRSSGD
V: TRBV27; size: .; J: TRBJ2-1; CDR3: ASSLLTSGGYNEQF
V: TRBV20-1; size: few; J: TRBJ2-7; CDR3: SAPLSGGGSYEQY
V: TRBV30; size: few; J: TRBJ1-5; CDR3: AGSTGAQPQH
V: TRBV7-2; size: few; J: TRBJ2-3; CDR3: ASSLPARGEYTDTQY
V: TRBV27; size: .; J: TRBJ2-5; CDR3: ASAGPARAAQY
V: TRBV5-1; size: .; J: TRBJ2-5; CDR3: ASSQGPQGSGETQY
V: TRBV11-1; size: .; J: TRBJ2-5; CDR3: ASSLAPTGTQY
V: TRBV13; size: few; J: TRBJ2-7; CDR3: ASGPGVQSSSTYEQY
V: TRBV12-3/TRBV12-4; size: few; J: TRBJ2-1; CDR3: ASSPHPPGTEQF
V: TRBV4-2; size: few; J: TRBJ1-5; CDR3: ASSQQGASRNQPQH
V: TRBV11-2; size: few; J: TRBJ1-1; CDR3: ASSLKGDEAF